Listed here are 20 T cell receptor beta chains from one sample, sequenced in a study of blood T cells in healthy people across ages. With a J-beta primer mix and a sample-barcoded 5' primer, a second PCR ran roughly 6 to 12 cycles. From the 5' RACE reads, TCRdb called clonotypes with MiXCR, one entry per CDR3 protein. The sample lists 650,000 to 800,000 distinct CDR3 sequences, roughly 44% occurring once. The sequencing input was blood. The receptor set was obtained from a man in his 60s in good health.

There are many counts of this clonotype. The chain links TRBV12-3 or TRBV12-4 to TRBJ2-7; D is undetermined. Trimming took off 4 bases at V and 7 bases at J, with 14 bases between the two ends. CDR3 length equals 13 residues. CDR3 amino acids: CASSSNRVGEQYF. The DNA for the CDR3 is TGTGCCAGCAGTTCTAATAGGGTGGGAGAGCAGTACTTC.

The rearrangement uses TRBV20-1 and TRBJ2-1; TRBD1 matches at 8 bases. The J call may be incorrect, as the DNA end agrees better with TRBJ2-7. Germline V gene lookup returns CDR1 DFQATT and CDR2 SNEGSKA (reference sequence). CDR3 length equals 15 residues. CDR3 region: CSARAPTGVYNEQYF. The CDR3 DNA reads as TGCAGTGCTAGAGCCCCGACAGGGGTTTACAATGAGCAGTACTTC.

The rearrangement uses TRBV20-1 and TRBJ2-3; 8 bases fit TRBD1. Germline V gene lookup returns CDR1 DFQATT and CDR2 SNEGSKA (reference sequence). With 3 bases clipped from V and 3 bases from J, the junction kept 11 bases outside the gene matches. The CDR3 extends over 16 amino acids. CDR3 nucleotides: TGCAGTGCTAGTGGCCAGGGGGCTACGGTTACAGATACGCAGTATTTT. This encodes CSASGQGATVTDTQYF.

This clonotype was recorded once. This chain connects TRBV6-6 to TRBJ1-5; D unresolved. The V end lost 3 bases, the J end lost 4 bases, and 19 bases lay between the germline ends. The length of the CDR3 is 17 residues. Germline values: CDR1 MNHNY, CDR2 SVGAGI (reference sequence). The CDR3, as DNA: TGTGCCAGCAGTTATAGGCCCTGGGAGGTAGAAAATCAGCCCCAGCATTTT. It is translated as CASSYRPWEVENQPQHF.

This clonotype was found a few times. The chain joins TRBV7-2 to TRBJ2-5, with 8 bases identical to TRBD2. The J segment lost 4 bases and the V segment lost 5 bases, leaving 9 bases of the junction unmatched. The CDR3 totals 15 residues. CDR1 is SGHTA, CDR2 FQGNSA, per germline. The DNA of the CDR3 is TGTGCCAGCAGCCCTGTCCCAGCGGGGGCAGAGACCCAGTACTTC. It yields the protein CASSPVPAGAETQYF.

CDR3 nucleotides: TGTGCCAGCAGACGACAGGGGGCGGGAGAGACCCAGTACTTC. Protein product: CASRRQGAGETQYF. The chain couples TRBV27 to TRBJ2-7; 10 bases match TRBD1. The J call may be wrong; the DNA end is better matched by TRBJ2-5. Germline CDR1 is MNHEY and CDR2 is SMNVEV (reference sequence). CDR3 length: 14 amino acids.

The chain links TRBV18 to TRBJ2-5, with 11 bases fitting TRBD1. The CDR3 extends over 15 amino acids. The trim removed 6 bases at V and 1 base at J, leaving 4 bases unmatched. Germline V gene data show CDR1 as KGHSH and CDR2 as LQKENI. The CDR3 DNA reads TGTGCCAGCTCGCCGGGACAGGGGGTCCAAGAGACCCAGTACTTC. Protein product: CASSPGQGVQETQYF. The whole variable domain, remainder taken from reference TRBV18 and TRBJ2-5, is NAGVMQNPRHLVRRRGQEARLRCSPMKGHSHVYWYRQLPEEGLKFMVYLQKENIIDESGMPKERFSAEFPKEGPSILRIQQVVRGDSAAYFCASSPGQGVQETQYFGPGTRLLVL.

The rearrangement joins TRBV6-1 to TRBJ2-2; 7 bases agree with TRBD2. Germline CDR1 is MNHNS and CDR2 is SASEGT. V lost 1 base to trimming and J lost 9 bases; unmatched junction nucleotides: 5. The CDR3 covers 14 residues. CDR3 in DNA: TGTGCCAGCAGTGAAGGGGCGACTAGCCGGGAGCTGTTTTTT. It encodes CASSEGATSRELFF.

The sample holds a few counts of this clonotype. This chain links TRBV5-6 with TRBJ2-4, with 8 bases identical to TRBD2. With V trimmed by 4 bases and J by 0 bases, 9 bases remained unmatched. This CDR3 spans 17 amino acids. The germline V gene has CDR1 SGHDT and CDR2 YYEEEE. The CDR3 sequence: CASSPPGGGLAKNIQYF. The CDR3 DNA reads as TGTGCCAGCAGCCCACCGGGAGGGGGACTAGCCAAAAACATTCAGTACTTC.

The chain links TRBV19 to TRBJ2-3, with D possibly being TRBD1 (7 bases). The germline V gene has CDR1 LNHDA and CDR2 SQIVND (reference sequence). CDR3 size: 15 residues. Trimming removed 1 base at V and 3 bases at J, with 11 bases between. CDR3 residues: CASSIAGGRTDTQYF. For the CDR3, the DNA is TGTGCCAGTAGTATAGCAGGGGGGCGGACAGATACGCAGTATTTT.

This sequence joins TRBV11-3 and TRBJ2-4; 7 bases are shared with TRBD2. V shed 6 bases and J 8 bases; nucleotides not matched to a gene: 10. Germline V lookup: CDR1 SGHNT, CDR2 YENEEA. The CDR3 extends over 14 amino acids. CDR3 bases: TGTGCCAGCAGACCTGGGGGGGAGACAGACATTCAGTACTTC. Translated: CASRPGGETDIQYF.

The genes are TRBV6-2 or TRBV6-3 and TRBJ2-7; 10 positions agree with TRBD1. This CDR3 region has 14 residues. CDR1 is MNHEY and CDR2 is SVGEGT in the germline V gene. Losses at the gene ends were 5 bases for V and 6 bases for J; bases not matched to a gene: 7. CDR3 loop: CASSSGTGVREQYF. In DNA form, the CDR3 reads TGTGCCAGCAGTAGCGGGACAGGGGTTCGCGAGCAGTACTTC.

V and J are TRBV28 and TRBJ2-7; D gene uncertain. The J call may be in error: the DNA end matches TRBJ2-4 better. Per the germline V gene, CDR1 is MDHEN and CDR2 is SYDVKM. The CDR3 loop spans 12 amino acids. CDR3 in amino acids: CASSLLRNIQYF. CDR3 nucleotide sequence: TGTGCCAGCAGTTTACTGAGGAACATTCAGTACTTC.

This clonotype was found many times. The chain couples TRBV2 to TRBJ1-6; D is unclear. The V end was cut by 0 bases, the J end by 0 bases, with 6 bases between. Germline V gene lookup returns CDR1 SNHLY and CDR2 FYNNEI. CDR3 length: 16 amino acids. CDR3 in amino acids: CASSEAGSSYNSPLHF. The CDR3 DNA sequence: TGTGCCAGCAGTGAAGCTGGGAGCTCCTATAATTCACCCCTCCACTTT.

This clonotype was seen a few times. The rearrangement joins TRBV2 to TRBJ1-4; D remains unclear. V lost 1 base, J lost 7 bases, and 7 bases lay in between. The CDR3 is made up of 13 amino acids. Looked up from germline, CDR1 is SNHLY and CDR2 is FYNNEI. The CDR3 DNA reads TGTGCCAGCAGTGAAGTTGCGGCTGAAAAACTGTTTTTT. As protein: CASSEVAAEKLFF.

The rearrangement uses TRBV15 and TRBJ2-1, with 7 positions matching TRBD2. The CDR3 consists of 16 residues. Looked up from germline, CDR1 is LNHNV and CDR2 is YYDKDF (reference sequence). Trimming at V came to 5 bases and at J to 1 base, leaving 8 bases not matched to a gene. The CDR3 DNA sequence: TGTGCCACCAGCGCATCTCTAGCGGCTTCCTACAATGAGCAGTTCTTC. As protein: CATSASLAASYNEQFF.

This clonotype was seen only a few times. The chain joins TRBV4-2 to TRBJ1-2, with unresolved D. The V end was cut by 4 bases, the J end by 4 bases, with 16 bases between. The CDR3 has 15 amino acids. The germline gives CDR1 LGHNA, CDR2 YNFKEQ. The CDR3 region is CASSLGVAAPYGYTF. In nucleotides, the CDR3 is TGTGCCAGCAGCCTTGGGGTCGCCGCTCCCTATGGCTACACCTTC.

This clonotype turned up a few times. The J gene is TRBJ2-3, the V gene TRBV20-1; D may be TRBD2 (6 bases). With 3 bases removed from V and 2 bases from J, the gap between germline ends came to 18 bases. Germline CDR1 reads DFQATT; CDR2 reads SNEGSKA (reference sequence). The CDR3 is made up of 16 amino acids. CDR3 coding DNA: TGCAGTGCTAGGGGTAGACTAGACGGTCCCACAGATACGCAGTATTTT. Translated: CSARGRLDGPTDTQYF.

This clonotype was seen only a few times. The genes are TRBV28 and TRBJ1-6; D gene ambiguous. The germline V and J ends were trimmed by 1 base and 9 bases, with 13 bases remaining between them. CDR3 length equals 15 residues. Looked up from germline, CDR1 is MDHEN and CDR2 is SYDVKM. This CDR3 reads CASSLSGQPSSPLHF. The CDR3 DNA reads TGTGCCAGCAGTTTATCTGGTCAGCCGAGTTCACCCCTCCACTTT.

This clonotype was seen a single time. The V and J genes are TRBV2 and TRBJ1-2, with 8 bases fitting TRBD1. The germline V gene encodes CDR1 SNHLY and CDR2 FYNNEI. The length of the CDR3 is 13 residues. The trim removed 6 bases at V and 5 bases at J, leaving 5 bases unmatched. The CDR3 DNA sequence: TGTGCCAGCAGGACAGGGGAGGTTTATGGCTACACCTTC. Its translation is CASRTGEVYGYTF.